A single sample is the source of the 7 T cell receptor beta chains below, sequenced in a study of blood T cell repertoires in COVID-19. Clones were sequenced by immunoSEQ multiplex PCR, and TCRdb holds only the in-frame ones, with some missing. The sample holds around 100,000 clones, approximately 89% seen once. The specimen sequenced was peripheral blood. These TCRs come from a human donor with acute or convalescent COVID-19. The donor label of this sample is uncertain.

The chain joins TRBV7-2 to TRBJ2-3, with D possibly TRBD2 on 7 matching bases. V gave up 8 bases and J gave up 2 bases, with 17 bases separating them. Per the germline V gene, CDR1 is SGHTA and CDR2 is FQGNSA. This CDR3 contains 15 residues. The CDR3 spells CASHDRGGATDTQYF. The CDR3 coding sequence is TGTGCCAGCCACGATCGCGGGGGCGCCACAGATACGCAGTATTTT.

The chain recombines TRBV19 with TRBJ2-7; tentatively, D is TRBD2 (5 bases). V lost 5 bases and J 6 bases, leaving 14 bases between the germline ends. Germline V gene sequence: CDR1 LNHDA, CDR2 SQIVND (reference sequence). The CDR3 extends over 13 amino acids. This CDR3 reads CASSVSGRREQYF. The CDR3 DNA follows: TGTGCCAGTAGTGTAAGCGGACGGCGCGAGCAGTACTTC.

The chain has TRBV28 and TRBJ1-4; 9 nucleotides align to TRBD1. Germline CDR1 reads MDHEN; CDR2 reads SYDVKM. The CDR3 loop spans 15 amino acids. After removal of 2 bases from V and 8 bases from J, the junction contained 6 bases not matched to a gene. The CDR3 region is CASSLAQGAGEKLFF. The CDR3 DNA sequence: TGTGCCAGCAGTTTAGCACAGGGGGCTGGGGAAAAACTGTTTTTT.

The chain carries TRBV7-2 and TRBJ1-1, with 7 bases lining up with TRBD1. The junction had 7 bases not matched to a gene; V was cut back by 5 bases and J by 1 base. CDR3 length: 15 amino acids. The germline gives CDR1 SGHTA, CDR2 FQGNSA. Written as DNA, the CDR3 is TGTGCCAGCAGCGTGCAAGGGGGCGCGAACACTGAAGCTTTCTTT. It is translated as CASSVQGGANTEAFF.

This chain links TRBV6-1 with TRBJ1-1; TRBD1 is a possible D gene (6 bases). V lost 3 bases and J lost 5, with 13 bases in between. Per germline, CDR1 MNHNS and CDR2 SASEGT. The CDR3 has 14 residues. The CDR3 nucleotides read TGTGCCAGCAGTGATTATAACAGGGCGACTGAAGCTTTCTTT. Protein product: CASSDYNRATEAFF.

This chain links TRBV25-1 with TRBJ2-3, with TRBD2 matching over 9 bases. V was clipped by 5 bases and J by 2 bases; unmatched bases: 8. The CDR3 has 16 residues. Looked up from germline, CDR1 is MGHDK and CDR2 is SYGVNS. This CDR3 reads CASSSSSGGSTDTQYF. Here the CDR3 DNA reads TGTGCCAGCAGTTCCTCCAGCGGGGGGTCCACAGATACGCAGTATTTT.

V gene TRBV29-1 combines with J gene TRBJ1-4; D remains unclear. Germline values: CDR1 SQVTM, CDR2 ANQGSEA. The CDR3 totals 14 residues. The ends were cut back, 1 base at V and 10 bases at J, with 16 bases in the middle. CDR3 bases: TGCAGCGTTGAAGTACGGTCAGAGTTAGCAAAACTGTTTTTT. Amino acid sequence: CSVEVRSELAKLFF.